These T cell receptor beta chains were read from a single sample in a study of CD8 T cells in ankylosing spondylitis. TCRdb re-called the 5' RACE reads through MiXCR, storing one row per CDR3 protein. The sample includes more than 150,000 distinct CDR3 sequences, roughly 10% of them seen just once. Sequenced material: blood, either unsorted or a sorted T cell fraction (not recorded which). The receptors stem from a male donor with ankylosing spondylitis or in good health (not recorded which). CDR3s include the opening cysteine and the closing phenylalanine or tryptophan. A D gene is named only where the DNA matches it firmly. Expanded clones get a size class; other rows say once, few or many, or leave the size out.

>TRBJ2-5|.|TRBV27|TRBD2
TGTGCCAGCAGTCCCGAACCTAGCGGGAGGGCCTTAGAGACCCAGTACTTC
CASSPEPSGRALETQYF
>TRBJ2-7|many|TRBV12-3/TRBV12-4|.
TGTGCCAGCAGTCCGGCCTACGAGCAGTACTTC
CASSPAYEQYF
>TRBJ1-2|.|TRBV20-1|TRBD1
TGCAGTGCTAGAAGGTCGGCCGGGACAGGGGGATTGGGCTACACCTTC
CSARRSAGTGGLGYTF
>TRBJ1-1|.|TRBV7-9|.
TGTGCCAGCAGCTTAGAGCTGGGGCCAGGGGTCAACACTGAAGCTTTCTTT
CASSLELGPGVNTEAFF
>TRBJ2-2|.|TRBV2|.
TGTGCCAGCAGAGAGGAGAGGACAGTGTATGCCGGGGAGCTGTTTTTT
CASREERTVYAGELFF
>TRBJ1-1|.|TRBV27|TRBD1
TGTGCCAGCAGCCTATTCGGGACAGGGACCATGAACACTGAAGCTTTCTTT
CASSLFGTGTMNTEAFF
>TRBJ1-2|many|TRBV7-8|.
TGTGCCAGCAGTTTGGAGCTACAGGCTGGCTACACCTTC
CASSLELQAGYTF
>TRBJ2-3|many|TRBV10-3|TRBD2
TGTGCCGTCTCCACAGGACTAGCGGGCACAGATACGCAGTATTTT
CAVSTGLAGTDTQYF
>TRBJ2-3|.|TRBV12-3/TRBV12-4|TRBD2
TGTGCCAGCAGTAATGAGATAGCCCAGCGGGGCGCAGATACGCAGTATTTT
CASSNEIAQRGADTQYF
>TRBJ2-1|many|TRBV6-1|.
TGTGCCACACGACTAGATCAGGAGCTGTCTCACAATGAGCAGTTCTTC
CATRLDQELSHNEQFF
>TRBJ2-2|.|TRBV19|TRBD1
TGTGCCAGTAGTGACAGGGGCTCCGGCTACCGAAGAAACACCGGGGAGCTGTTTTTT
CASSDRGSGYRRNTGELFF
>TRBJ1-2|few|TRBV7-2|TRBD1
TGTGCCAGCAGCTTAGCGCAGACAGGGGGCTATGGCTACACCTTC
CASSLAQTGGYGYTF
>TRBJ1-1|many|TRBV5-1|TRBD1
TGCGCCAGCAGCTTGCCTCTGATGGGACAGGTCGGAACTGAAGCTTTCTTT
CASSLPLMGQVGTEAFF
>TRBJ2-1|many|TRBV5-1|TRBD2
TGCGCCAGCAGCTTGGTACTTCAGCGGGGGGCATACAATGAGCAGTTCTTC
CASSLVLQRGAYNEQFF
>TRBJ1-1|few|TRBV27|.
TGTGCCAGCAGTTTAGGCGGGGTTCCGCGCGTCACTGAAGCTTTCTTT
CASSLGGVPRVTEAFF
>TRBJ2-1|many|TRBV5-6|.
TGTGCCACAGTCCGGGGAACCCGATACAATGAGCAGTTCTTC
CATVRGTRYNEQFF
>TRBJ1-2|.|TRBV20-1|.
TGCAGTGCGAGACGCGGTTTACTCGGCTACGCCTTC
CSARRGLLGYAF
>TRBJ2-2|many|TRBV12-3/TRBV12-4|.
TGTGCCAGCAGTTTTTCGTGGGGGTACACCGGGGAGCTGTTTTTT
CASSFSWGYTGELFF
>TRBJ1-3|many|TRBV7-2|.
TGCGCCAGCAGCTTCGGGGGCCCTGGAAACACCATATATTTT
CASSFGGPGNTIYF
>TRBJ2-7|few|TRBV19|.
TGTGCCAGTAGTATCTCCGGGACGGGTACCTACGAGCAGTACTTC
CASSISGTGTYEQYF
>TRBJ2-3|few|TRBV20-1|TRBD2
TGCAGTGCTCTGGGACTAGCGCGAGTTAGCACAGATACGCAGTATTTT
CSALGLARVSTDTQYF
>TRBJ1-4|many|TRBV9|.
TGTGCCAGCAGCGTCAGTGCTAATGAAAAACTGTTTTTT
CASSVSANEKLFF
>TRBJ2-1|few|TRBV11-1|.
TGTGCCAGCAGCTTAGAGTGGCTTGAGCAGTTCTTC
CASSLEWLEQFF
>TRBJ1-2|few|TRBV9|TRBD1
TGTGCCAGCAGCCCGGGACAGGGGACCTCTAACTATGGCTACACCTTC
CASSPGQGTSNYGYTF
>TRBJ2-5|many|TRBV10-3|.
TGTGCCATCAGTGGGGGGACGCCGGGGGAGACCCAGTACTTC
CAISGGTPGETQYF
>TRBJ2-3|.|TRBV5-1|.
TGCGCCAGCAGCTCCACTACTAGCTCAGATACGCAGTATTTT
CASSSTTSSDTQYF
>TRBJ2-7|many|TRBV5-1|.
TGCGCCAGCAGCACCGGGAGCCTTACCGCAATGAGCAAGTCCTACGAGCAGTACTTC
CASSTGSLTAMSKSYEQYF
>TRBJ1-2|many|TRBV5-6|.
TGTGCCAGCAGCTCAGTCGGGGACTTGGAAATACATGGCTACACCTTC
CASSSVGDLEIHGYTF
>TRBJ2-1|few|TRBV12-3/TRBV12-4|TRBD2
TGTGCCAGCAGTTTGTGGGGGGGGGGTGAGCAGTTCTTC
CASSLWGGGEQFF
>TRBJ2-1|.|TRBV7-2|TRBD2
TGTGCCAGCAGCTTAGTGCTAGCGGGGATCTCCTACAATGCGCAGTTCTTC
CASSLVLAGISYNAQFF
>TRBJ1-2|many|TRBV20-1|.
TGCAGTGCTAGGAATGGCTACACCTTC
CSARNGYTF
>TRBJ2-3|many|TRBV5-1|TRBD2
TGCGCCAGCAACTACGGAATGAGCGGGGGCGCCGTGGATACGCAGTATTTT
CASNYGMSGGAVDTQYF
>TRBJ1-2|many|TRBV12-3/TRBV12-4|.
TGTGCCAGCAGTTTAACAGCGGGGAACTATGGCTACACCTTC
CASSLTAGNYGYTF
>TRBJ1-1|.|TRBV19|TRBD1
TGTGCCAGTAGTATATACGGGACAGGGGGCGGTGAAGCTTTCTTT
CASSIYGTGGGEAFF
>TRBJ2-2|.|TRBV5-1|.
TGCGCCAGCAGCTTGGACGGGGCTTCAGGCAACACCGGGGAGCTGTTTTTT
CASSLDGASGNTGELFF
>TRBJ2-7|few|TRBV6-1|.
TGTGCCAGCAGGGTCGGACAGACCAGCTCCTACGAGCAGTACTTC
CASRVGQTSSYEQYF
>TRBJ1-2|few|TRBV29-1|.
TGCAGCGTTGAAAGCGGAATGGGGGGCGGTTACTATGGCTACACCTTC
CSVESGMGGGYYGYTF
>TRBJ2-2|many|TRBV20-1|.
TGCAGTGCTAGCTTCGGCACCGGGGAGCTGTTTTTT
CSASFGTGELFF
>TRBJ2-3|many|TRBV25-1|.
TGTGCCAGCAGTGGACCTATTTCAGATACGCAGTATTTT
CASSGPISDTQYF
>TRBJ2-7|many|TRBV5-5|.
TGTGCCAGCAGCCCTGATCTCAGGGTCCTGGGTAACGAGCAGTACTTC
CASSPDLRVLGNEQYF
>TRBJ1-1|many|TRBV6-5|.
TGTGCCAGCAGTTACCCAGGGGATCCTGCGCTCTTT
CASSYPGDPALF
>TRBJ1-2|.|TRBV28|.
TGTGCCAGCAGTTTAAGGCAGATTACCCATGGCTACACCTTC
CASSLRQITHGYTF
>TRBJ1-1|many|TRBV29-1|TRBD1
TGCAGCGCCGGAACCTCTTGGACAGGACCTCTGAACACTGAAGCTTTCTTT
CSAGTSWTGPLNTEAFF
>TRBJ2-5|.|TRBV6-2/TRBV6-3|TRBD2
TGTGCCAGCAGTTCCCGGACTAGGGCGAGCGAGACCCAGTACTTC
CASSSRTRASETQYF
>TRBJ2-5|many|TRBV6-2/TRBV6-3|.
TGTGCCAGCAGTTACTTGACATCCCAAGAGACCCAGTACTTC
CASSYLTSQETQYF
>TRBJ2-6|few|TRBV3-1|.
TGTGCCAGCAGCCAAGACAGCACTGGGGCCAACGTCCTGACTTTC
CASSQDSTGANVLTF
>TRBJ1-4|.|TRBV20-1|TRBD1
TGCAGTGCTAGAACGACAGGGCCAACTAATGAAAAACTGTTTTTT
CSARTTGPTNEKLFF
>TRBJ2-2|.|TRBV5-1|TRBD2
TGCGCCAGTCAGGGAGGGTTCACCGGGGAGCTGTTTTTT
CASQGGFTGELFF
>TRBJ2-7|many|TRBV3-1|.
TGTGCCAGCAGCCGAGGGCCCGAGCAGTACTTC
CASSRGPEQYF
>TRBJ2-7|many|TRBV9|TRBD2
TGTGCCAGCAGCGTAGCCGGGACTACCTACGAGCAGTACTTC
CASSVAGTTYEQYF